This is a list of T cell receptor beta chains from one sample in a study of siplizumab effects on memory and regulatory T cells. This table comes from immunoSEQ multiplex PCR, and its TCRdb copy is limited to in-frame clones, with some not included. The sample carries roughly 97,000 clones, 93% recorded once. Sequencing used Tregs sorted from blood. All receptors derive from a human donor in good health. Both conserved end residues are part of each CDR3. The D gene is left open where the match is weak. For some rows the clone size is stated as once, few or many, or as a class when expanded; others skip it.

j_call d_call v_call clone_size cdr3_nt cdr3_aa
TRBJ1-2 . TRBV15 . TGTGCCACCAGCAGAGGCCCTCGGATGGGCTATGGCTACACCTTC CATSRGPRMGYGYTF
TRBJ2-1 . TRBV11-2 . TGTGCCAGCAGCTCTGTAGAATACAATGAGCAGTTCTTC CASSSVEYNEQFF
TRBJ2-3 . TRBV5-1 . TGCGCCAGCAGCTTGTTCACCGCAGATACGCAGTATTTT CASSLFTADTQYF
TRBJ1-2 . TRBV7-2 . TGTGCCAGCAACCGAGGGCAGATATCCTTTTTAAATGGCTACACCTTC CASNRGQISFLNGYTF
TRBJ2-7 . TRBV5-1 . TGCGCCAGCAGCTTGGCCCCCCCCTACGAGCAGTACTTC CASSLAPPYEQYF
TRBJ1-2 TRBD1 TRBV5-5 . TGTGCCAGCAGCCCTGGACAGGGTATCTATGGCTACACCTTC CASSPGQGIYGYTF
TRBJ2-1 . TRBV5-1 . TGCGCCAGCAGCACCGGACAGACAGAGCAGTTCTTC CASSTGQTEQFF
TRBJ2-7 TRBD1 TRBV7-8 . TGTGCCAGCAGCTTAGGGACAGGGAGAACCTACGAGCAGTACTTC CASSLGTGRTYEQYF
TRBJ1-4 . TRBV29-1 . TGCAGCGTGCGGACAACTAATGAAAAACTGTTTTTT CSVRTTNEKLFF
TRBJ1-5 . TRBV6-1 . TGTGCCACCGTGGACGGCTTTAGCAATCAGCCCCAGCATTTT CATVDGFSNQPQHF
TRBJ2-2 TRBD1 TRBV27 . TGTGCCAGCAGCGTCGGGACAGGGGGCTACACCGGGGAGCTGTTTTTT CASSVGTGGYTGELFF
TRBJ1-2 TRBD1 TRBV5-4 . TGTGCCAGCAGACGGGATACAGGGGGCAAGGGCGGCTACACCTTC CASRRDTGGKGGYTF
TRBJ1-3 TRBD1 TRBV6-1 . TGTGCCAGCAGGGAGGGGACAGGGGGTGGAAACACCATATATTTT CASREGTGGGNTIYF
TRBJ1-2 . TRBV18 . TGTGCCAGCTCACCATTTAGTACTGGGTTGAACTATGGCTACACCTTC CASSPFSTGLNYGYTF
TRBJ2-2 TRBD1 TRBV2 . TGTGCCAGCAGGCGACAGGGACCTACCGGGGAGCTGTTTTTT CASRRQGPTGELFF
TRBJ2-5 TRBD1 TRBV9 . TGTGCCAGCAGCGGACCCGGGACAGGGGGCGCAAAGACCCAGTACTTC CASSGPGTGGAKTQYF
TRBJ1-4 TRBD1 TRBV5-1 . TGCGCCAGCAGCTTCACAGGGGGCAATGAAAAACTGTTTTTT CASSFTGGNEKLFF
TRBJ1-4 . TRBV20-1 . TGCAGTGTGTTCGATGAAAAACTGTTTTTT CSVFDEKLFF
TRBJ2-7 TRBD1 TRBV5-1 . TGCGCCAGCAGAACCCGGGACAGGGGCGAGCAGTACTTC CASRTRDRGEQYF
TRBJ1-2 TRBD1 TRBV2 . TGTGCCACCAGACAGGGGTTACGGTATGGCTACACCTTC CATRQGLRYGYTF
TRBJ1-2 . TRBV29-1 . TGCAGCGCCCGGGAGGTAGGACCAACTTTTGGTGGCTACACCTTC CSAREVGPTFGGYTF
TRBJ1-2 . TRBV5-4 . TGTGCCAGCAGCTTGATCGGTATTGGCGGCTTCCGGGGCTACACCTTC CASSLIGIGGFRGYTF
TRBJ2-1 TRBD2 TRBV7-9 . TGTGCCAGCAGCCCATTCGGGACTAGCGGGAGGTCCGGAGATGAGCAGTTCTTC CASSPFGTSGRSGDEQFF
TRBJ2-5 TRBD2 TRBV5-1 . TGCGCCAGCAGCTTGGGACTAGCGGGGCAAGAGACCCAGTACTTC CASSLGLAGQETQYF
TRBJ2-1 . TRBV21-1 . TGTGCCAGCAGCAAAGGCGCGGGGGCGGGCAATGAGCAGTTCTTC CASSKGAGAGNEQFF
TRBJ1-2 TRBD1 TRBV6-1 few TGTGCCAGCGTCCGGGACAGGCAATATGGCTACACCTTC CASVRDRQYGYTF
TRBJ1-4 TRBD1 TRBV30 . TGTGCCTGGACCCGAGGGGGCTCCGGTGAAAAACTGTTTTTT CAWTRGGSGEKLFF
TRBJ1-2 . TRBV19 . TGTGCCAGTAGTATTCCCGGGCTAGCTAACTATGGCTACACCTTC CASSIPGLANYGYTF
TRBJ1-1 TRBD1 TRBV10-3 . TGTGCCATCAAATTCGGACAGGGCGCTGAAGCTTTCTTT CAIKFGQGAEAFF
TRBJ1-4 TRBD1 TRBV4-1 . TGCGCCAGCAGCCGCCCGGACAGGGCTGATGAAAAACTGTTTTTT CASSRPDRADEKLFF
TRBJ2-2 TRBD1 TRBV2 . TGTGCCAGCAGCCGGGACAGGGGCACCGGGGAGCTGTTTTTT CASSRDRGTGELFF
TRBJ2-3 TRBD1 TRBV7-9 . TGTGCCAGCAGCTTGGACAGGGTAGCGGATACGCAGTATTTT CASSLDRVADTQYF
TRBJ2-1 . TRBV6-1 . TGTGCCAGCGGGGGAGGAGGGATCGCCTACAATGAGCAGTTCTTC CASGGGGIAYNEQFF
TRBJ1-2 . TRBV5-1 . TGCGCCAGCAGCGCCCAACCACAGAGCCGTGGGTGGGATGGCTACACCTTC CASSAQPQSRGWDGYTF
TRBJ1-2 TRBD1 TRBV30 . TGTGCCTTTAGGGACAGGTTCTATGGCTACACCTTC CAFRDRFYGYTF
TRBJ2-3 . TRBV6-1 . TGTGCCAGCAGCCTGTTTGGTACGCAGTATTTT CASSLFGTQYF
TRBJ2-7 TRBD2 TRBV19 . TGTGCCAGTAGTAGATCGGGACTAGCGGGAGTCTCCTACGAGCAGTACTTC CASSRSGLAGVSYEQYF
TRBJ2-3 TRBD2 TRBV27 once TGTGCCAGCAGTTCTAGCGGGGGTGATACGCAGTATTTT CASSSSGGDTQYF
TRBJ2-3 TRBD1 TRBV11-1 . TGTGCCAGCAGCTTAGAGGGGGCAAGCACAGATACGCAGTATTTT CASSLEGASTDTQYF
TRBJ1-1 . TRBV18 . TGTGCCAGCTCACCACGGATACTCACGGTCATGAACACTGAAGCTTTCTTT CASSPRILTVMNTEAFF
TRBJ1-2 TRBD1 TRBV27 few TGTGCCAGCAGGCAGGGGGGAGGCTACACCTTC CASRQGGGYTF
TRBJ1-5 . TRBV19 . TGTGCCAGTAGAGGGCGGTCGATGGTGCCCCAGCATTTT CASRGRSMVPQHF
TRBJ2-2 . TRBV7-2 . TGTGCCAGCAGCTTAAGCACGAACACCGGGGAGCTGTTTTTT CASSLSTNTGELFF
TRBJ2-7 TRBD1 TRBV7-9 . TGTGCCAGCAGTTGGAATACCGGGACAGGCAAAAACGAGCAGTACTTC CASSWNTGTGKNEQYF
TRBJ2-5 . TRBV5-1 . TGCGCCAGCACCGGTAACACAGAGACCCAGTACTTC CASTGNTETQYF
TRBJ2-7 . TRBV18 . TGTGCCAGCTCACGCGCCTCTGCACAGGGCGCAAACTACGAGCAGTACTTC CASSRASAQGANYEQYF
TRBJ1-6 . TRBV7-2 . TGTGCCAGCAGCCCAGAGACAGGCTCCCTCCACTTT CASSPETGSLHF
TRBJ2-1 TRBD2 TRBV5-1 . TGCGCCAGCAGCTTGAGCGGGAGCTCCTACAATGAGCAGTTCTTC CASSLSGSSYNEQFF